Below, 7 T cell receptor beta chains from the same sample are listed, as sequenced in a study of cytomegalovirus exposure and HLA in healthy donors. The PCR made use of 60 Vbeta and 13 Jbeta primers. Data came from immunoSEQ multiplex PCR; TCRdb stores just in-frame clones and leaves some out. The sample consists of over 50,000 clones, around 92% of them appearing once. Sequencing input: PBMCs. The receptors were sampled from a man aged 25-45 years in good health and CMV-seropositive.

The rearrangement links TRBV29-1 to TRBJ2-1; D perhaps matches TRBD1 (5 bases). This CDR3 has 15 residues. Germline CDR1 is SQVTM and CDR2 is ANQGSEA. Trimming shortened V by 0 bases and J by 1 base, and 10 bases separated the two germline ends. CDR3 protein: CSVEDETDSYNEQFF. The CDR3 DNA reads as TGCAGCGTTGAAGATGAGACAGATTCCTACAATGAGCAGTTCTTC.

The chain combines TRBV28 with TRBJ2-7; 7 nucleotides line up with TRBD2. The ends lost 3 bases at V and 2 bases at J; junction bases unmatched: 10. The CDR3 loop spans 16 amino acids. CDR1 is MDHEN, CDR2 SYDVKM, per germline. DNA of the CDR3: TGTGCCAGCAGTTTTCGGGCGGGAGTCCTAGCCTACGAGCAGTACTTC. Its protein product is CASSFRAGVLAYEQYF.

This clone was picked up one time. The chain is built from TRBV29-1 and TRBJ2-3; TRBD1 agrees at 10 bases. Germline V CDR1 and CDR2: SQVTM, ANQGSEA. V lost 7 bases, J lost 9 bases, and 13 bases stayed unmatched. CDR3 length equals 14 residues. The CDR3 spells CSAPTGTGVGTQYF. The CDR3 DNA reads as TGCAGCGCTCCCACGGGGACAGGGGTGGGCACGCAGTATTTT.

J is TRBJ2-1 and V is TRBV5-1; 7 bases fit TRBD1. V lost 3 bases to trimming and J lost 6 bases; unmatched junction nucleotides: 9. Germline CDR1 is SGHRS and CDR2 is YFSETQ. CDR3 length: 15 amino acids. The CDR3 DNA follows: TGCGCCAGCAGCTCGACAGGGCGGACGCTCAATGAGCAGTTCTTC. This translates into CASSSTGRTLNEQFF. The full variable domain, rest sourced from reference TRBV5-1 and TRBJ2-1, is KAGVTQTPRYLIKTRGQQVTLSCSPISGHRSVSWYQQTPGQGLQFLFEYFSETQRNKGNFPGRFSGRQFSNSRSEMNVSTLELGDSALYLCASSSTGRTLNEQFFGPGTRLTVL.

V usage is TRBV29-1 and J usage is TRBJ2-3; a possible D gene is TRBD2 (5 bases). Germline V gives CDR1 SQVTM, CDR2 ANQGSEA. V was cut by 4 bases and J by 2 bases, with 13 bases left in between. The CDR3 consists of 14 residues. Here the CDR3 DNA reads TGCAGCGTTGGGGCTAGCCACGACACAGATACGCAGTATTTT. This translates into CSVGASHDTDTQYF.

The chain is built from TRBV7-9 and TRBJ2-1; TRBD2 aligns across 8 bases. The CDR3 has 15 amino acids. CDR1 SEHNR and CDR2 FQNEAQ come from the germline V gene (reference sequence). The trim removed 5 bases at V and 1 base at J, leaving 4 bases unmatched. CDR3: CASSSSGASYNEQFF. CDR3 nucleotides: TGTGCCAGCAGCAGTAGCGGGGCTTCCTACAATGAGCAGTTCTTC.

The CDR3 loop reads CASSLEWQDNEKLFF. DNA for the CDR3: TGTGCCAGCAGCTTAGAATGGCAGGATAATGAAAAACTGTTTTTT. The chain employs TRBV7-9 and TRBJ1-4; D call uncertain. The V end was cut by 1 base, the J end by 4 bases, with 10 bases between. Germline CDR1 reads SEHNR; CDR2 reads FQNEAQ (reference sequence). CDR3 size: 15 residues.